The text below deals with one T cell receptor beta chain. RNA was extracted and reverse transcribed into cDNA as the sequencing template. The data were produced by immunoSEQ multiplex PCR, yet TCRdb's version contains in-frame clones alone and is incomplete. The sample has about 74,000 clones, around 29% seen once. The treatment here: oral pan-JAK inhibitor, 5-10 mg twice daily. This sample is drawn from a study of CD8+ T cells in alopecia areata. V shed 1 base and J shed 13 bases, with 13 bases lying between them. This CDR3 comprises 11 residues. Germline V lookup: CDR1 SQVTM, CDR2 ANQGSEA. The source material was CD8+ T cells sorted from blood, sampled at week 4, from a patient treated with tofacitinib. The chain links TRBV29-1 to TRBJ2-5, with D perhaps given as TRBD1 or TRBD2 (6 bases each). This sequence originates from a human donor with alopecia areata. CDR3 bases: TGCAGCGTTGAAGGTCGGGGGCGCTCGTACTTC. It codes for CSVEGRGRSYF. Looking up the rest from reference TRBV29-1 and TRBJ2-5 gives the full variable domain: SAVISQKPSRDICQRGTSLTIQCQVDSQVTMMFWYRQQPGQSLTLIATANQGSEATYESGFVIDKFPISRPNLTFSTLTVSNMSPEDSSIYLCSVEGRGRSYFGPGTRLLVL.